A selection of T cell receptor beta chains follows, all from one sample in a study of CD8 T cells in Susac syndrome. TCRdb fed the immunoSEQ multiplex PCR reads into MiXCR, producing one record per CDR3 protein. The sample lists about 180,000 distinct CDR3 sequences, roughly 95% occurring once. The specimen was CD8+ T cells from PBMCs. The source is a human donor with multiple sclerosis. Both conserved end residues are part of each CDR3. D genes are given only for firm matches.

>TRBJ2-1|TRBV18|TRBD1
CASSPGTGEGNEQFF
TGTGCCAGCTCACCTGGGACAGGGGAAGGCAATGAGCAGTTCTTC
>TRBJ2-7|TRBV20-1|TRBD1
CSARVWDRVGNEQYF
TGCAGTGCTAGAGTTTGGGACAGGGTCGGAAACGAGCAGTACTTC
>TRBJ2-3|TRBV7-9|.
CASSPEPDTQYF
TGTGCCAGCAGTCCAGAGCCAGATACGCAGTATTTT
>TRBJ2-1|TRBV7-2|.
CASSLEWMGNEQFF
TGTGCCAGCAGCTTAGAGTGGATGGGGAATGAGCAGTTCTTC
>TRBJ1-1|TRBV20-1|.
CSALNRENTEAFF
TGCAGTGCCCTGAACAGGGAGAACACTGAAGCTTTCTTT
>TRBJ1-1|TRBV18|.
CASSGPRRDTEAFF
TGTGCCAGCTCAGGACCCAGGAGGGATACTGAAGCTTTCTTT
>TRBJ2-5|TRBV9|.
CASSFGASGTETQYF
TGTGCCAGCAGCTTCGGGGCCAGCGGTACAGAGACCCAGTACTTC
>TRBJ2-4|TRBV7-6|.
CASSLGRRHIQYF
TGTGCCAGCAGCTTAGGTAGACGCCACATTCAGTACTTC
>TRBJ2-7|TRBV19|TRBD1
CASSIVATGDEQYF
TGTGCCAGTAGTATAGTTGCGACAGGGGACGAGCAGTACTTC
>TRBJ2-1|TRBV7-8|.
CASSVSGPTYNEQFF
TGTGCCAGCAGCGTTAGCGGACCTACCTACAATGAGCAGTTCTTC
>TRBJ2-5|TRBV24-1|.
CATEEGDNQYF
TGTGCCACTGAGGAGGGGGACAACCAGTACTTC
>TRBJ1-3|TRBV9|.
CASSDGDRDTIYF
TGTGCCAGCAGCGATGGGGACCGGGACACCATATATTTT
>TRBJ1-2|TRBV9|.
CASSVSGNSGYTF
TGTGCCAGCAGCGTAAGCGGGAACAGTGGCTACACCTTC
>TRBJ2-3|TRBV7-2|TRBD2
CASSPRLAVDTQYF
TGTGCCAGCAGCCCCAGACTAGCGGTGGATACGCAGTATTTT